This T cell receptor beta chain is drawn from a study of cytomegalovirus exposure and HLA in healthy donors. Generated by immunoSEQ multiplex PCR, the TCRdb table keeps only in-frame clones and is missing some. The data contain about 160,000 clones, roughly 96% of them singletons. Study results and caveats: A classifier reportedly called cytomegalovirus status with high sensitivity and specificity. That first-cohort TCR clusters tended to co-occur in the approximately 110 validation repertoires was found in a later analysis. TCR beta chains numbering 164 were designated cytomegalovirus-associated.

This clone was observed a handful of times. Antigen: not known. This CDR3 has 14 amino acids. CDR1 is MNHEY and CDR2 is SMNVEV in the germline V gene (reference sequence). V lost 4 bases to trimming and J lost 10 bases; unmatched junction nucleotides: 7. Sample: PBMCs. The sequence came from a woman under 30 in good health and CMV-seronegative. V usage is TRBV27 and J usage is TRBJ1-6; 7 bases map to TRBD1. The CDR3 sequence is CASSWGDSNSPLHF. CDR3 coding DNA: TGTGCCAGCAGTTGGGGGGACAGTAACTCACCCCTCCACTTT.